Here is one TCR beta chain with its context. The data were obtained in a study of T cell changes during pregnancy in multiple sclerosis. Assay used: immunoSEQ multiplex PCR; TCRdb lists only in-frame clones, some missing. This sample has tens of thousands of clones; about nine tenths occur once, and the top ten carry 0.6% to 0.8%. The CDR3 has 14 residues. Trimming stripped 0 bases from V and 11 bases from J, with 11 bases between. CDR1 is MNHEY and CDR2 is SVGAGI in the germline V gene. The gene calls are TRBV6-5 and TRBJ1-6, with D unresolved. Sequences were derived from CD4+ T cells from peripheral blood mononuclear cells, sampled in the first trimester of pregnancy. The sequence came from a female donor with multiple sclerosis, enrolled in a pregnancy study. The CDR3 sequence: CASSYSMVGAPLHF. The CDR3 DNA reads TGTGCCAGCAGTTACTCGATGGTGGGAGCACCCCTCCACTTT.